This TCR beta chain was captured in a study of T cell clones after liver transplantation. About the study: Timepoints were pre-transplant, pre-withdrawal, and after withdrawal was completed or failed.

TCRdb's copy holds only in-frame clones and misses some; the assay was immunoSEQ multiplex PCR. The sample gives under 20,000 clones, over 80% of which show up once; 10% to 15% is in the top ten. Study observations and caveats: In two subjects, few donor cells limited the measurable donor-reactive repertoire. Rather than being deleted, graft donor-reactive T cells may have moved into the graft. A significant post-transplant drop in circulating graft-donor-reactive CD4 TCRbeta sequences occurred in most of the 8 subjects.

On this clone: Antigen unknown.

The sample consisted of CD8+ T cells from blood, taken before liver transplant. The TCR originated in a human donor who received a liver transplant.

The CDR3 spells CAITRTSGSYEQYF. Here the CDR3 DNA reads TGTGCCATCACCAGGACTAGCGGGAGTTACGAGCAGTACTTC. The chain is built from TRBV10-3 and TRBJ2-7, with 13 bases fitting TRBD2. This CDR3 has 14 amino acids. The V and J ends lost 7 bases and 4 bases, in that order; junction bases with no gene match: 4. Per the germline V gene, CDR1 is ENHRY and CDR2 is SYGVKD.